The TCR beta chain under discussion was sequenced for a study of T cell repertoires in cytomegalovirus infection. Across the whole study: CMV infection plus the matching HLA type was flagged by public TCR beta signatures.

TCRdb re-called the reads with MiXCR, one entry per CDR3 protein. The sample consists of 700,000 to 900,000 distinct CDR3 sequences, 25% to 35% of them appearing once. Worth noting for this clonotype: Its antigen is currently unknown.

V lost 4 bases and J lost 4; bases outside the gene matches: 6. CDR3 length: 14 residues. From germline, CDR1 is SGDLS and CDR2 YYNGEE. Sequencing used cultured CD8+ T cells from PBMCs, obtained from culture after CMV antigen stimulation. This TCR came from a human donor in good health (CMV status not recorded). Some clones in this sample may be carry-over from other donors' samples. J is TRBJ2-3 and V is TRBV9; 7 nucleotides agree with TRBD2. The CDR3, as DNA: TGTGCCAGCAGCCCTAAGCGGGGAGCAGATACGCAGTATTTT. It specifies CASSPKRGADTQYF.